The 14 T cell receptor beta chains given below trace back to one sample, sequenced in a study of cytomegalovirus exposure and HLA in healthy donors. Both 60 Vbeta primers and 13 Jbeta primers went into the PCR. Only in-frame clones appear in the TCRdb table, and some are missing; sequencing was by immunoSEQ multiplex PCR. Among some 120,000 clones listed, 75% to 85% were seen once. Sample: PBMCs. These receptors all stem from a man aged 30 to 45 in good health and CMV-seropositive.

This sequence joins TRBV27 and TRBJ2-1; 10 positions agree with TRBD1. Unmatched junction bases numbered 5, after V lost 5 bases and J lost 4 bases. The CDR3 loop spans 15 amino acids. The V gene's germline CDR1 is MNHEY and CDR2 SMNVEV (reference sequence). The chain's CDR3 is CASSAPGQGYNEQFF. CDR3 nucleotide sequence: TGTGCCAGCAGTGCACCGGGACAGGGGTACAATGAGCAGTTCTTC.

About this clone: One junction end does not reproduce the germline sequence, and a read error may be involved. This sequence joins TRBV7-9 and TRBJ2-7; 9 bases line up with TRBD1. Per the germline V gene, CDR1 is SEHNR and CDR2 is FQNEAQ (reference sequence). CDR3 length: 15 residues. In DNA form, the CDR3 reads TGTTCCAGCAGCTCGAAACAGGGGGCCCCCTACGAGCAGTACTTC. Its protein product is CSSSSKQGAPYEQYF.

This clone has a single count. The chain joins TRBV4-1 to TRBJ2-1, with 7 positions matching TRBD1. Germline CDR1 is MGHRA and CDR2 is YSYEKL. This CDR3 is 15 amino acids long. Trimming took 3 bases from V and 5 from J; bases not matched to a gene: 7. CDR3 in amino acids: CASSHPTGIHNEQFF. In nucleotides, the CDR3 is TGCGCCAGCAGCCACCCGACAGGGATCCACAATGAGCAGTTCTTC.

The rearrangement links TRBV6-6 to TRBJ1-5; TRBD1 matches 8 bases. The CDR3 loop spans 16 amino acids. Germline V gives CDR1 MNHNY, CDR2 SVGAGI (reference sequence). The V gene end was trimmed by 0 bases and the J gene end by 6 bases; junction bases not matched to a gene: 7. This chain's CDR3 is CASSYSQGARVQPQHF. As DNA, the CDR3 is TGTGCCAGCAGTTACTCGCAGGGGGCTAGGGTTCAGCCCCAGCATTTT.

To note about this clone: One end of the junction varies from germline; a read error may be responsible. The chain links TRBV7-2 to TRBJ2-1, with 11 bases lining up with TRBD2. The CDR3 spans 14 residues. From germline, CDR1 is SGHTA and CDR2 FQGNSA. The CDR3 coding sequence is TGTGCCAGCAGCTTAGGTCTAGCGGGGGGCCCCCAGCTCTTC. Amino acids: CASSLGLAGGPQLF.

On this clone itself: Other DNA sequences of this sample code for an identical CDR3. The chain is built from TRBV7-3 and TRBJ2-7; TRBD2 aligns across 14 bases. CDR1 and CDR2 (germline): SGHTA, FQGTGA. J lost 2 bases, V lost 3 bases, and 0 bases had no gene match. The CDR3 covers 15 residues. CDR3 nucleotide sequence: TGTGCCAGCAGCTTGACTAGCGGGGGGGCCTACGAGCAGTACTTC. This translates into CASSLTSGGAYEQYF. Supplemented by reference TRBV7-3 and TRBJ2-7, the full variable domain reads GAGVSQTPSNKVTEKGKYVELRCDPISGHTALYWYRQSLGQGPEFLIYFQGTGAADDSGLPNDRFFAVRPEGSVSTLKIQRTERGDSAVYLCASSLTSGGAYEQYFGPGTRLTVT.

This sequence joins TRBV10-3 and TRBJ1-2, with 7 bases fitting TRBD1. V was pared by 2 bases and J by 2 bases, with 2 bases of the junction left unmatched. Germline CDR1 and CDR2: ENHRY and SYGVKD. The CDR3 contains 14 residues. CDR3 in amino acids: CAISEDRANYGYTF. The CDR3 bases are TGTGCCATCAGTGAGGACAGGGCGAACTATGGCTACACCTTC.

The rearrangement joins TRBV6-1 to TRBJ2-5; 7 nucleotides match TRBD2. The DNA end is a closer match to TRBJ2-7, so the J assignment may be wrong. The CDR3 consists of 15 residues. In germline, CDR1 is MNHNS, CDR2 SASEGT. The CDR3 region is CASSEELAGSYEQYF. The CDR3 DNA follows: TGTGCCAGCAGTGAAGAATTAGCGGGTTCCTACGAGCAGTACTTC.

The gene calls are TRBV7-9 and TRBJ1-1; no clear D. V lost 4 bases and J lost 4, with 13 bases in between. This CDR3 comprises 14 residues. CDR1 and CDR2 (germline): SEHNR, FQNEAQ (reference sequence). CDR3 region: CASSWRGSVTEAFF. The CDR3 coding sequence is TGTGCCAGCAGCTGGCGGGGTTCTGTCACTGAAGCTTTCTTT.

The rearrangement links TRBV6-5 to TRBJ2-7; 7 nucleotides line up with TRBD2. Germline-derived CDR1 and CDR2 are MNHEY and SVGAGI. CDR3 length: 16 amino acids. The V segment lost 2 bases and the J segment 4 bases; nucleotides outside the gene matches: 11. The CDR3, as DNA: TGTGCCAGCAGTTACGACGGCGAGCGGGGACCGTACGAGCAGTACTTC. Translation gives CASSYDGERGPYEQYF.

This sequence joins TRBV7-2 and TRBJ2-3; weak D call: TRBD2 (7 bases). Between the trimmed V and J ends, which lost 3 bases and 5 bases, there was a span of 18 bases. CDR3 size: 16 residues. Germline V CDR1 and CDR2: SGHTA, FQGNSA. The CDR3 DNA follows: TGTGCCAGCAGCTTTCGGGGGGCAGGTCTACGAGATACGCAGTATTTT. Translation gives CASSFRGAGLRDTQYF.

This clone came up once. The J gene is TRBJ1-4, the V gene TRBV27; 12 nucleotides line up with TRBD1. This CDR3 is built from 15 residues. The V and J ends lost 6 bases and 11 bases, in that order; junction bases with no gene match: 10. Germline CDR1 MNHEY, CDR2 SMNVEV (reference sequence). CDR3 nucleotides: TGTGCCAGCAGCTGGGAGGGACAGGGGGCGGATAAACTGTTTTTT. This gives the protein CASSWEGQGADKLFF. Combining the CDR3 with reference TRBV27 and TRBJ1-4 gives the whole variable domain EAQVTQNPRYLITVTGKKLTVTCSQNMNHEYMSWYRQDPGLGLRQIYYSMNVEVTDKGDVPEGYKVSRKEKRNFPLILESPSPNQTSLYFCASSWEGQGADKLFFGSGTQLSVL.

The rearrangement joins TRBV7-3 to TRBJ2-7; TRBD2 aligns across 10 bases. From germline, CDR1 is SGHTA and CDR2 FQGTGA. The CDR3 runs 16 residues. After removal of 1 base from V and 2 bases from J, the junction contained 5 bases not matched to a gene. CDR3 DNA sequence: TGTGCCAGCAGCTTAATGAGTAGCGGGGGGCCCTACGAGCAGTACTTC. Translated: CASSLMSSGGPYEQYF.

The V and J genes are TRBV11-3 and TRBJ2-1, with D tentatively TRBD2 (5 bases). Trimming removed 0 bases at V and 1 base at J, with 10 bases between. The CDR3 sequence is 16 residues long. Germline values: CDR1 SGHNT, CDR2 YENEEA. The CDR3 spells CASSLDAGLSYNEQFF. CDR3 nucleotides: TGTGCCAGCAGCTTAGACGCGGGCCTTTCCTACAATGAGCAGTTCTTC.